Sequencing of this T cell receptor (beta chain) was carried out in a study of CD8+CD57+ T cells in acquired aplastic anemia. Overall study results and limits: Between the patient and control groups, CD8+ Simpson's diversity did not differ significantly.

Using genomic DNA as the template, TCR beta VDJ and CDR3 profiling was carried out. TCRdb re-derived calls from the reads in MiXCR, one entry per CDR3 protein. This table holds around 250,000 distinct CDR3 sequences, 70% to 85% found once. On this clonotype: The antigen is not known.

An expansion of CD8+CD57+ cells by flow cytometry had been shown in patients chosen for sequencing. Germline lookup yields CDR1 SNHLY and CDR2 FYNNEI. The V end was cut by 4 bases, the J end by 8 bases, with 8 bases between. This CDR3 is 11 amino acids long. The sample consisted of sorted CD4+, CD8+, or CD8+CD57+ T cells (not recorded which) from PBMCs. The receptor comes from a human donor with aplastic anemia. The J gene is TRBJ1-2, the V gene TRBV2; possibly TRBD1 for D (6 bases). The CDR3 DNA follows: TGTGCCAGCAGTGTGGGGGGCGGCTACACCTTC. The encoded protein is CASSVGGGYTF. The full variable domain, rest sourced from reference TRBV2 and TRBJ1-2, is EPEVTQTPSHQVTQMGQEVILRCVPISNHLYFYWYRQILGQKVEFLVSFYNNEISEKSEIFDDQFSVERPDGSNFTLKIRSTKLEDSAMYFCASSVGGGYTFGSGTRLTVV.